This entry concerns a single T cell receptor beta chain. Antigen: not known. Using immunoSEQ multiplex PCR, the repertoire was profiled, and TCRdb retains in-frame clones only, with some absent. Of hundreds of thousands of clones listed, 88% were seen once; the top ten hold 6.4%. The data were taken from a study of Ad26.COV2.S vaccination and SARS-CoV-2 variants. For the study at large: In the study, Ad26.COV2.S was injected intramuscularly once, or twice 56 days apart.

Treatment indicated: roughly 20 received Ad26.COV2.S at low or high dose, single or two shots; 5 received placebo; per-sample allocation not given. Each sample was drawn 63 days after the first injection (of vaccine or placebo). A Boston donor was an adult aged 18-55 years. This CDR3 is 17 amino acids long. Trimming took 2 bases from V and 0 from J, leaving 11 bases between them. Germline V lookup: CDR1 KGHSH, CDR2 LQKENI. Study-level findings and limits: The analyses of TCR breadth and depth may have understated the size of total T cell responses.

This receptor was identified in a person between 18 and 59 years old who received the Ad26.COV2.S COVID-19 vaccine or a placebo. The starting material was peripheral blood, obtained in a trial of Ad26.COV2.S vaccine versus placebo. This chain joins TRBV18 and TRBJ2-6; the D is unclear. The CDR3 DNA is TGTGCCAGCTCACCATACAGTACCACCTCTGGGGCCAACGTCCTGACTTTC. Amino acids: CASSPYSTTSGANVLTF.